This T cell receptor (beta chain) was recovered during a study of T cell responses to AZD1222 COVID-19 vaccine. Findings of the study overall: The study identified only five to seven AZD1222 recipients as seropositive at baseline. Spike regions recognized by vaccine-associated CD4 TCRs spanned the protein, led by 160-218 and 743-854. Possibly, clonal diversity was underestimated; donors were largely white British and included more females.

The method was immunoSEQ multiplex PCR; TCRdb's version includes in-frame clones alone and lacks a portion of them. The sample yields some 130,000 clones, 80% to 95% seen once. Per the germline V gene, CDR1 is MNHEY and CDR2 is SVGAGI. The CDR3 has 14 amino acids. Trimming left V 0 bases short and J 2 bases short, with 6 bases between. As to this clone: Its matching antigen is unknown.

Second-dose intervals near 4 or 12 weeks were combined. The V gene is TRBV6-5, the J gene TRBJ2-3; the D is unclear. The source was peripheral blood, collected 28 days after the second AZD1222 dose. This clonotype was obtained from an adult who received the AZD1222 COVID-19 vaccine. The CDR3: CASSYSGHTDTQYF. CDR3 sequence (DNA): TGTGCCAGCAGTTACTCGGGTCACACAGATACGCAGTATTTT.